This T cell receptor beta chain emerged from a study of beta chain features in type 1 diabetes. Notes on the study in general: Among patients with Type 1 diabetes, TCRB CDR3s were moderately but significantly shorter in every one of the four CD4+ subsets. A potential PCR bias toward shorter templates would be equal in patient and control samples. More deletions and fewer insertions at VDJ junctions were found in patients with type 1 diabetes.

This CDR3 spans 20 amino acids. Germline V gives CDR1 SGDLS, CDR2 YYNGEE. Between the trimmed V and J ends, which lost 0 bases and 0 bases, there was a span of 19 bases. Expressed TCRB transcripts were sequenced because the isolated RNA had all been reverse transcribed beforehand. Libraries were prepared by immunoSEQ multiplex PCR; TCRdb keeps only in-frame clonotypes and omits some of them. This repertoire shows about 130,000 clones, 9% to 9.5% found once; its top ten account for roughly 0.69%. This clone was detected only a few times. The antigen is not known. Isolation of CD4+ naive, central memory, regulatory and stem cell-like memory cells was achieved by sorting via CD45RO/CCR7/CD25/CD127/CD95/CD27.

Material: central memory CD4+ T cells from blood. The chain has TRBV9 and TRBJ2-6, with D maybe TRBD1 (6 bases). This sequence originates from a man between 18 and 29 years old in good health. CDR3 sequence reads: CASSVGAQGQPHSGANVLTF. CDR3 nucleotide sequence: TGTGCCAGCAGCGTAGGGGCCCAAGGACAGCCCCACTCTGGGGCCAACGTCCTGACTTTC. Together with reference TRBV9 and TRBJ2-6, the CDR3 gives the full variable domain: DSGVTQTPKHLITATGQRVTLRCSPRSGDLSVYWYQQSLDQGLQFLIQYYNGEERAKGNILERFSAQQFPDLHSELNLSSLELGDSALYFCASSVGAQGQPHSGANVLTFGAGSRLTVL.